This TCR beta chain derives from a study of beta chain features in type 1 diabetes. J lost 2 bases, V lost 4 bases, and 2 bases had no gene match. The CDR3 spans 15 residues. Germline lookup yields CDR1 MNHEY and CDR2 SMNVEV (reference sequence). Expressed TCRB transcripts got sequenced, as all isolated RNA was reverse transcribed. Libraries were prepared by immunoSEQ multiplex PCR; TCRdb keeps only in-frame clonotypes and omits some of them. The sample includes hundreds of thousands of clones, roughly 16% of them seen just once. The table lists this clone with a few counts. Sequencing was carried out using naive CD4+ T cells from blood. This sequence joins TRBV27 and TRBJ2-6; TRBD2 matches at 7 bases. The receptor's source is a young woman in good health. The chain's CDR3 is CASSSRGAGANVLTF. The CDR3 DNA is TGTGCCAGCAGTTCCCGGGGGGCTGGGGCCAACGTCCTGACTTTC.